This T cell receptor (beta chain) was documented in a study of cytomegalovirus exposure and HLA in healthy donors. Findings and caveats of the study: According to the study, roughly 160 TCR beta chains were cytomegalovirus-associated.

With respect to this clone: No antigen is known for it.

The protocol was immunoSEQ multiplex PCR, while the TCRdb copy is restricted to in-frame clones and leaves out a portion. The repertoire has some 110,000 clones, 86% of them found once; the top ten carry around 5.1%. CDR3 length: 14 residues. From germline, CDR1 is SGHDN and CDR2 FVKESK. After removal of 4 bases from V and 5 bases from J, the junction contained 6 bases not matched to a gene. The origin of this receptor is a man aged 18 to 29 in good health and CMV-seronegative. Sequences were obtained from PBMCs. The chain links TRBV14 to TRBJ1-2, with 8 bases lining up with TRBD1. The CDR3 loop reads CASSRMTGDYGYTF. The CDR3 DNA reads TGTGCCAGCAGCCGCATGACAGGGGATTATGGCTACACCTTC.